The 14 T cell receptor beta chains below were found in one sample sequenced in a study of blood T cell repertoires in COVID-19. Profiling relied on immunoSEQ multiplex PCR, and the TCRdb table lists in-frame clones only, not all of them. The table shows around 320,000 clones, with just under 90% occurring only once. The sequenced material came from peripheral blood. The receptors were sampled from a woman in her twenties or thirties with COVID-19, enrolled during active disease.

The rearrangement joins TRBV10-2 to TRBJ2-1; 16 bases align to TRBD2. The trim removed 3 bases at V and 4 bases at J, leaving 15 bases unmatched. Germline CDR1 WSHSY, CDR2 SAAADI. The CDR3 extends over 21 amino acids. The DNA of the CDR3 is TGCGCCAGCAGTGAAATACCTTGGGGACTAGCGGGGGGGCGGGGGTACAATGAGCAGTTCTTC. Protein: CASSEIPWGLAGGRGYNEQFF.

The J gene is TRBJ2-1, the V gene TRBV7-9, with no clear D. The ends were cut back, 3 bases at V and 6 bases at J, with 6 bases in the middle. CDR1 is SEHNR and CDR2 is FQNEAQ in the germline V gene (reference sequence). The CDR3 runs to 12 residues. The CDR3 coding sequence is TGTGCCAGCAGCTTCCTTCTCAATGAGCAGTTCTTC. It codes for CASSFLLNEQFF.

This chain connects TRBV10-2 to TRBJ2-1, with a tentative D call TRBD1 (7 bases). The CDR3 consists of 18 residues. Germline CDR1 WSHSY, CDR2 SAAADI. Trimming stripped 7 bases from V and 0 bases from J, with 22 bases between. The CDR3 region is CASKTRGQGGSSYNEQFF. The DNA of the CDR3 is TGCGCCAGCAAAACTAGGGGGCAGGGAGGAAGCTCCTACAATGAGCAGTTCTTC.

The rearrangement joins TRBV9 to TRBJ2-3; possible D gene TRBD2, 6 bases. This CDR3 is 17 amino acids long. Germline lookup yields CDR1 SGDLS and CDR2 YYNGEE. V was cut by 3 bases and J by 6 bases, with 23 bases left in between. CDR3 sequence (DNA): TGTGCCAGCAGCGCCCGAGCTTGGGGGGACGAGCGGGATACGCAGTATTTT. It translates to CASSARAWGDERDTQYF.

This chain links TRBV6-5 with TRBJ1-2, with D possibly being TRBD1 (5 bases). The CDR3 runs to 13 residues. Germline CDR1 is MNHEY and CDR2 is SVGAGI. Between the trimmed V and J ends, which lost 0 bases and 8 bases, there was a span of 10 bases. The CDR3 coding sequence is TGTGCCAGCAGTTACTCTGGCAGGGTGGGCTACACCTTC. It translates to CASSYSGRVGYTF.

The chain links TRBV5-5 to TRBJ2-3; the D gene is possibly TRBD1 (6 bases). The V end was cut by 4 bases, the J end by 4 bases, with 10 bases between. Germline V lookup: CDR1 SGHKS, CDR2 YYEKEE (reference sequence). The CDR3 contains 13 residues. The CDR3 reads CASSGGGADTQYF. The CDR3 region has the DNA TGTGCCAGCAGCGGGGGCGGAGCAGATACGCAGTATTTT. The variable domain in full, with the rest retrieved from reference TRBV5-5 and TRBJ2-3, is DAGVTQSPTHLIKTRGQQVTLRCSPISGHKSVSWYQQVLGQGPQFIFQYYEKEERGRGNFPDRFSARQFPNYSSELNVNALLLGDSALYLCASSGGGADTQYFGPGTRLTVL.

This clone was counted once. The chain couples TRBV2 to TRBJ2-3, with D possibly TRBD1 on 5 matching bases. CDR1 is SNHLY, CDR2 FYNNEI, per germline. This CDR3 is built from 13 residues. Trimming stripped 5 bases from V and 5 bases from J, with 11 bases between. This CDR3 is CASSSTGQDTQYF. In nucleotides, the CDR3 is TGTGCCAGCAGTTCGACTGGACAAGATACGCAGTATTTT. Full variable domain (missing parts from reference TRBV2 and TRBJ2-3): EPEVTQTPSHQVTQMGQEVILRCVPISNHLYFYWYRQILGQKVEFLVSFYNNEISEKSEIFDDQFSVERPDGSNFTLKIRSTKLEDSAMYFCASSSTGQDTQYFGPGTRLTVL.

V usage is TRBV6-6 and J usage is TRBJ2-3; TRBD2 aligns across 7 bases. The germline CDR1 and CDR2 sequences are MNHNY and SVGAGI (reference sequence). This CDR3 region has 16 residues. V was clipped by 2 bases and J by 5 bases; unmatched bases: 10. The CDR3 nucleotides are TGTGCCAGCAGTTACACCTCGGGAGGAGGTGGAGATACGCAGTATTTT. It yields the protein CASSYTSGGGGDTQYF.

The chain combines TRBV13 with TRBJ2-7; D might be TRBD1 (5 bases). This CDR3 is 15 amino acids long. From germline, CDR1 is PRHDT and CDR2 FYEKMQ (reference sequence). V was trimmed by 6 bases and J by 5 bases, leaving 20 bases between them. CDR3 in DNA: TGTGCCAGCAGACCATACGAAGGGGCTCTCCACGAGCAGTACTTC. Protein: CASRPYEGALHEQYF. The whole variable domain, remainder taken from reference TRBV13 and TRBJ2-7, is AAGVIQSPRHLIKEKRETATLKCYPIPRHDTVYWYQQGPGQDPQFLISFYEKMQSDKGSIPDRFSAQQFSDYHSELNMSSLELGDSALYFCASRPYEGALHEQYFGPGTRLTVT.

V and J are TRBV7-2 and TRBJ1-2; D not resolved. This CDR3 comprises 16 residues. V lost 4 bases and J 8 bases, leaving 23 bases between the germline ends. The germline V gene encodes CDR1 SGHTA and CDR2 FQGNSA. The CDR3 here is CASSSPNQVGVGGYTF. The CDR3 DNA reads TGTGCCAGCAGCTCGCCTAATCAGGTCGGGGTTGGGGGCTACACCTTC.

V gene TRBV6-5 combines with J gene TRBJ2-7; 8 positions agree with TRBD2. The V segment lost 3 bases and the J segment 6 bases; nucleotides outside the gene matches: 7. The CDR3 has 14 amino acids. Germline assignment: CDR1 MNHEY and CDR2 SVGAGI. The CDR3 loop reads CASSYTGGGSEQYF. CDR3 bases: TGTGCCAGCAGTTATACCGGCGGGGGGAGCGAGCAGTACTTC.

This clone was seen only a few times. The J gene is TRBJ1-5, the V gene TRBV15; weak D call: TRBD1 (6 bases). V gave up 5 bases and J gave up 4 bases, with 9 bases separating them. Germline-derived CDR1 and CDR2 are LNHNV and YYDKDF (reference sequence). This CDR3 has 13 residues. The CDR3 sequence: CATSGTYNQPQHF. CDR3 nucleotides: TGTGCCACCAGCGGGACATATAATCAGCCCCAGCATTTT. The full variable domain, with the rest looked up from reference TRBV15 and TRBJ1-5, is DAMVIQNPRYQVTQFGKPVTLSCSQTLNHNVMYWYQQKSSQAPKLLFHYYDKDFNNEADTPDNFQSRRPNTSFCFLDIRSPGLGDTAMYLCATSGTYNQPQHFGDGTRLSIL.

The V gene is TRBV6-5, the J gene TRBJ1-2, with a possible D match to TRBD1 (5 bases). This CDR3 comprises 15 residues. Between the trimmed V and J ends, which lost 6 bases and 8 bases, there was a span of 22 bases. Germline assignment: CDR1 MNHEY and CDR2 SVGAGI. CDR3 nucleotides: TGTGCCAGCAGCTCCCGCTTCGGGGGTCGAGGGGGCTACACCTTC. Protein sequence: CASSSRFGGRGGYTF.

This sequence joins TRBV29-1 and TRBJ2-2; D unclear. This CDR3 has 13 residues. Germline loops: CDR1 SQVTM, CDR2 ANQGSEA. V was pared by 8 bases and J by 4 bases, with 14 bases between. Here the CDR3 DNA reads TGCAGCTCTGAGATTCACGGCACCGGGGAGCTGTTTTTT. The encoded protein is CSSEIHGTGELFF.